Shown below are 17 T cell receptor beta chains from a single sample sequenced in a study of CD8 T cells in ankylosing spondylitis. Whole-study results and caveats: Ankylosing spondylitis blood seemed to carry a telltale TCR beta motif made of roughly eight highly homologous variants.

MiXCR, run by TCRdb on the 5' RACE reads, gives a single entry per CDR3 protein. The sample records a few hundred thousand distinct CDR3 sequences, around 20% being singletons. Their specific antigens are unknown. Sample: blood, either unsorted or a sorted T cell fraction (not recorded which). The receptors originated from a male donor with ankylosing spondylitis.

The CDR3 bases are TGCAGTGCTGGGACTAGCGGGACAGATACGCAGTATTTT. Translating it yields CSAGTSGTDTQYF. This sequence joins TRBV20-1 and TRBJ2-3; 12 bases line up with TRBD2. The CDR3 consists of 13 residues. With V trimmed by 5 bases and J by 3 bases, 0 bases remained unmatched. CDR1 and CDR2 from the germline V gene are DFQATT and SNEGSKA (reference sequence).

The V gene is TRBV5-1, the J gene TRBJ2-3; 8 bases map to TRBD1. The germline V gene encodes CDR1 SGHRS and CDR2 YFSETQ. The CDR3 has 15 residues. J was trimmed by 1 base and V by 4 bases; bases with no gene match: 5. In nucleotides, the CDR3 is TGCGCCAGCAGCCCGACAGGGGACGGCACAGATACGCAGTATTTT. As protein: CASSPTGDGTDTQYF.

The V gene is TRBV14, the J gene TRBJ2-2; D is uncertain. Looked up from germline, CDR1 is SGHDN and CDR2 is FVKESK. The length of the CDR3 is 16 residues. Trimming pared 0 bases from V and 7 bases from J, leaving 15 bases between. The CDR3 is CASSQDSPRAGGELFF. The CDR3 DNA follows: TGTGCCAGCAGCCAAGATTCGCCTCGGGCAGGCGGGGAGCTGTTTTTT.

This CDR3 reads CASSNRRGSDNSPLHF. The CDR3 bases are TGTGCCAGCAGTAACCGCAGGGGTTCCGATAATTCACCCCTCCACTTT. This chain joins TRBV6-1 and TRBJ1-6; possible D gene TRBD1, 6 bases. V was cut by 5 bases and J by 5 bases, with 16 bases left in between. This CDR3 comprises 16 residues. Germline loops: CDR1 MNHNS, CDR2 SASEGT.

The chain's CDR3 is CASSLGSVGEQYF. CDR3 in DNA: TGTGCCAGCAGCTTAGGCTCCGTTGGTGAGCAGTACTTC. This sequence joins TRBV11-2 and TRBJ2-7; D remains unclear. The CDR3 loop spans 13 amino acids. The germline CDR1 and CDR2 sequences are SGHAT and FQNNGV. V lost 1 base and J lost 7, with 11 bases in between.

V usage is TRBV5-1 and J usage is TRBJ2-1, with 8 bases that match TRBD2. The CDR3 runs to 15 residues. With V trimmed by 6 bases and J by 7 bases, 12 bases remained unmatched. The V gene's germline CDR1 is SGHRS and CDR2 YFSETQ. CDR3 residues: CASTSGGGRLNEQFF. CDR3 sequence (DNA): TGCGCCAGCACCTCCGGGGGGGGAAGATTGAATGAGCAGTTCTTC.

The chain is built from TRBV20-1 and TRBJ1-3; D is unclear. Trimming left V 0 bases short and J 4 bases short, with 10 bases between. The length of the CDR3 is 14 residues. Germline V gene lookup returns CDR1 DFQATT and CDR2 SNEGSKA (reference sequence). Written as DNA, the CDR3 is TGCAGTGCTAGAGATTATAGGACCGGAAACACCATATATTTT. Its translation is CSARDYRTGNTIYF.

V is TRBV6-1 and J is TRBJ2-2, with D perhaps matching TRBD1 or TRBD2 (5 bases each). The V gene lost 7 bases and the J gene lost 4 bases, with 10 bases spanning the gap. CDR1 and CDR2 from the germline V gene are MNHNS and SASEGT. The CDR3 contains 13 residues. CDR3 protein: CASTRGVTGELFF. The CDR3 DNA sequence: TGTGCCAGCACAAGAGGGGTCACCGGGGAGCTGTTTTTT.

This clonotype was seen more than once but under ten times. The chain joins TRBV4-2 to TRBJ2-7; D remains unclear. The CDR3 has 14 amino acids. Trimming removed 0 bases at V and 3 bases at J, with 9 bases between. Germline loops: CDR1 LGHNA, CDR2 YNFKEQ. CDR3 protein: CASSQEFRNYEQYF. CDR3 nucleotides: TGTGCCAGCAGCCAAGAATTCCGGAACTACGAGCAGTACTTC.

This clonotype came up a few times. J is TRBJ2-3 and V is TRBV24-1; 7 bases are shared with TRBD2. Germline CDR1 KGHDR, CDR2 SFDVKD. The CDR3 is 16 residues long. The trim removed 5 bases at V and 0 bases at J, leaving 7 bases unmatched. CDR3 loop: CATSGASGTSTDTQYF. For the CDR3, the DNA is TGTGCCACCAGTGGGGCTAGCGGAACAAGCACAGATACGCAGTATTTT.

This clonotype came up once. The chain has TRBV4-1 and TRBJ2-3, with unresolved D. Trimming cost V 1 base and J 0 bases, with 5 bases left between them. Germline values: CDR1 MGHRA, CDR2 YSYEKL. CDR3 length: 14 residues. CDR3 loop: CASSQVVSTDTQYF. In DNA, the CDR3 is TGCGCCAGCAGCCAAGTGGTTAGCACAGATACGCAGTATTTT.

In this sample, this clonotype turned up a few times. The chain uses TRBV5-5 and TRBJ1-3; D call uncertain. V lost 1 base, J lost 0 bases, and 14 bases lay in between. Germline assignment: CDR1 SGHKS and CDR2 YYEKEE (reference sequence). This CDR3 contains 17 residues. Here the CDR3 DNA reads TGTGCCAGCAGCTTGCGGCCCGACGGTAGCTCTGGAAACACCATATATTTT. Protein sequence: CASSLRPDGSSGNTIYF.

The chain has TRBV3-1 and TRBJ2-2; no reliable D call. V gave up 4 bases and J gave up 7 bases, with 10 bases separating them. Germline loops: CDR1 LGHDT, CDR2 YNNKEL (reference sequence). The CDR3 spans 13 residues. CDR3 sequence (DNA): TGTGCCAGCAGCCGAGACCGGGTCGGGGAGCTGTTTTTT. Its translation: CASSRDRVGELFF.

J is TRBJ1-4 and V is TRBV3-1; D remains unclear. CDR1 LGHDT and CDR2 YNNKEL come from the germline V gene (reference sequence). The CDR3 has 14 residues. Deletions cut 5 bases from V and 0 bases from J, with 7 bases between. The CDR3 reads CASSAHATNEKLFF. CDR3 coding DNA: TGTGCCAGCAGCGCACACGCAACTAATGAAAAACTGTTTTTT.

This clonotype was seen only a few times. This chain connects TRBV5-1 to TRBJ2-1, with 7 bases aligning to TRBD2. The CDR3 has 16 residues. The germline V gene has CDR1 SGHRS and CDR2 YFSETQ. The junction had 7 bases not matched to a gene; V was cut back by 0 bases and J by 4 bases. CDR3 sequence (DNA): TGCGCCAGCAGCTTGGTGACGGGCGGGAGTTACAATGAGCAGTTCTTC. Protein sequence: CASSLVTGGSYNEQFF.

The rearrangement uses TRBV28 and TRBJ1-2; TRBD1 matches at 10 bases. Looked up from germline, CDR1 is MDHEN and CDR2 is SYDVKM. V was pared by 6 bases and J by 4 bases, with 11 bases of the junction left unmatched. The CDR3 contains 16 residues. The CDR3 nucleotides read TGTGCCAGCAGGGAGATCGGGACAGGGGTTAGCTATGGCTACACCTTC. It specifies CASREIGTGVSYGYTF.

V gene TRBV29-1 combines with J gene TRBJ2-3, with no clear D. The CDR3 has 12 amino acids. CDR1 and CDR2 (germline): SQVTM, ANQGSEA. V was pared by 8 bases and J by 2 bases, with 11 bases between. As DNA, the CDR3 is TGCAGCCTGATAGAGGCCACAGATACGCAGTATTTT. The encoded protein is CSLIEATDTQYF.